A single sample is the source of the 10 T cell receptor beta chains below, sequenced in a study of blood T cell repertoires in COVID-19. Measured with immunoSEQ multiplex PCR; TCRdb has only the in-frame clones, and not every one. Of hundreds of thousands of clones listed, 80% to 90% are singletons. The sample comprised peripheral blood. All receptors derive from a woman aged 25 to 39 with COVID-19, enrolled during active disease.

The rearrangement joins TRBV4-3 to TRBJ1-2; 10 positions agree with TRBD1. V lost 6 bases to trimming and J lost 3 bases; unmatched junction nucleotides: 7. Germline lookup yields CDR1 LGHNA and CDR2 YSLEER. The CDR3 has 15 amino acids. DNA for the CDR3: TGCGCCAGCAGAGCGACCGGGACAGGGGACTATGGCTACACCTTC. Translating gives CASRATGTGDYGYTF.

This chain links TRBV6-2 or TRBV6-3 with TRBJ2-5, with D tentatively TRBD2 (7 bases). The V end lost 5 bases, the J end lost 3 bases, and 19 bases lay between the germline ends. Germline lookup yields CDR1 MNHEY and CDR2 SVGEGT. The CDR3 is 16 amino acids. CDR3 DNA sequence: TGTGCCAGCAGTAAAAATTTGCGGGGGCCCGAAGAGACCCAGTACTTC. The encoded protein is CASSKNLRGPEETQYF.

J is TRBJ1-1 and V is TRBV15; D not certain. CDR3 length: 13 residues. V was trimmed by 7 bases and J by 1 base, leaving 10 bases between them. The germline CDR1 and CDR2 sequences are LNHNV and YYDKDF (reference sequence). The CDR3 DNA reads as TGTGCCACCAACCGACAAGAGAACACTGAAGCTTTCTTT. Translating it yields CATNRQENTEAFF.

This CDR3 reads CASSLDGGRVSVWNEQFF. Here the CDR3 DNA reads TGTGCCAGCAGCTTAGACGGCGGGAGGGTTTCGGTTTGGAATGAGCAGTTCTTC. The chain is built from TRBV7-2 and TRBJ2-1, with 9 bases that match TRBD2. The ends lost 1 base at V and 7 bases at J; junction bases unmatched: 14. Looked up from germline, CDR1 is SGHTA and CDR2 is FQGNSA. The CDR3 has 18 residues.

This rearrangement joins TRBV18 to TRBJ2-7; 7 positions agree with TRBD1. Trimming removed 2 bases from V and 7 bases from J; junction bases left unmatched: 8. Germline V gives CDR1 KGHSH, CDR2 LQKENI. The CDR3 loop spans 14 amino acids. The CDR3 sequence is CASSPRDRPWEQYF. As DNA, the CDR3 is TGTGCCAGCTCACCAAGGGACAGACCTTGGGAGCAGTACTTC.

The chain joins TRBV11-3 to TRBJ2-5; 12 bases map to TRBD2. Germline values: CDR1 SGHNT, CDR2 YENEEA. V lost 0 bases to trimming and J lost 6 bases; unmatched junction nucleotides: 8. This CDR3 contains 17 residues. The CDR3 region has the DNA TGTGCCAGCAGCTTAGAACTAGCGGGAGGCGTAAGGAAGACCCAGTACTTC. Protein sequence: CASSLELAGGVRKTQYF.

The chain joins TRBV6-5 to TRBJ2-3; the match to TRBD1 covers 9 bases. V dropped 7 bases and J dropped 1; count of bases not matched to a gene: 3. The length of the CDR3 is 14 residues. The germline V gene has CDR1 MNHEY and CDR2 SVGAGI. CDR3 nucleotide sequence: TGTGCCAGCAAAAGGACAGGGGGCACAGATACGCAGTATTTT. It specifies CASKRTGGTDTQYF.

This chain joins TRBV27 and TRBJ2-7, with a possible D match to TRBD1 (5 bases). There are 14 residues in the CDR3. Germline assignment: CDR1 MNHEY and CDR2 SMNVEV (reference sequence). The V end lost 4 bases, the J end lost 3 bases, and 13 bases lay between the germline ends. CDR3 sequence (DNA): TGTGCCAGCAGTTGGGGCAGAGGAGACTACGAGCAGTACTTC. Its protein is CASSWGRGDYEQYF.

J is TRBJ2-7 and V is TRBV4-3; D call uncertain. Trimming pared 1 base from V and 7 bases from J, leaving 20 bases between. CDR1 and CDR2 (germline): LGHNA, YSLEER. CDR3 length: 16 amino acids. In DNA form, the CDR3 reads TGCGCCAGCAGCCAAGTAGGCGACTTCCCGGTACGTGAGCAGTACTTC. Its protein product is CASSQVGDFPVREQYF.

The chain has TRBV9 and TRBJ2-1, with TRBD2 matching 9 bases. The CDR3 contains 15 residues. The J segment lost 8 bases and the V segment lost 1 base, leaving 7 bases of the junction unmatched. Germline V gene data show CDR1 as SGDLS and CDR2 as YYNGEE. CDR3 amino acids: CASSVKVAGVYEQFF. The CDR3, as DNA: TGTGCCAGCAGCGTAAAAGTAGCGGGAGTCTATGAGCAGTTCTTC.